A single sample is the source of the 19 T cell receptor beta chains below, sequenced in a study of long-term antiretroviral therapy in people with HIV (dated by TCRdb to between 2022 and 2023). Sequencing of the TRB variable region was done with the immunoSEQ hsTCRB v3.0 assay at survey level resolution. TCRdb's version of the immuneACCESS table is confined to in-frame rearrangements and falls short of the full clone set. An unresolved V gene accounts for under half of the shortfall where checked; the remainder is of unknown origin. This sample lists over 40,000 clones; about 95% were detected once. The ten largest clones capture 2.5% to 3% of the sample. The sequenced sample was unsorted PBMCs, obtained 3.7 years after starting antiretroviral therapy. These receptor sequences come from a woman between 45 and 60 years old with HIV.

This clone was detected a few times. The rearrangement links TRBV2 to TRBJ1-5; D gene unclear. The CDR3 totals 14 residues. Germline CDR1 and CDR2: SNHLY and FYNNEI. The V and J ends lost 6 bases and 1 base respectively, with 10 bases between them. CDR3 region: CASRDGLSNQPQHF. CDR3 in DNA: TGTGCCAGCAGGGATGGGTTAAGCAATCAGCCCCAGCATTTT.

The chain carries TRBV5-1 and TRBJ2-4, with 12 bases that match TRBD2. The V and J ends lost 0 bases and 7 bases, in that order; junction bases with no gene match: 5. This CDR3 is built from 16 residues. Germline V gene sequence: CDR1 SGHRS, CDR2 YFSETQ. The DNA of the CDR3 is TGCGCCAGCAGCTTGGAACTAGCGGGGGGCAGGAACATTCAGTACTTC. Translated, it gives CASSLELAGGRNIQYF.

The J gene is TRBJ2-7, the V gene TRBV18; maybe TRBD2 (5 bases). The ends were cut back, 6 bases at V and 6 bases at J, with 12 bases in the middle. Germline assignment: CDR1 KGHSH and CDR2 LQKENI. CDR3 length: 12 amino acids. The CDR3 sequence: CASSTRSGEQYF. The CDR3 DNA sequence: TGTGCCAGCTCGACACGCAGCGGCGAGCAGTACTTC.

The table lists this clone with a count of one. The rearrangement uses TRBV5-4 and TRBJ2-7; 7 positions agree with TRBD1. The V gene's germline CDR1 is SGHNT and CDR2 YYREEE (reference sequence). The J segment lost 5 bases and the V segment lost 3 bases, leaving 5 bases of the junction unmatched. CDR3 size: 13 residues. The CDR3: CASSSTGINEQYF. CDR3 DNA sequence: TGTGCCAGCAGCTCGACAGGGATCAACGAGCAGTACTTC.

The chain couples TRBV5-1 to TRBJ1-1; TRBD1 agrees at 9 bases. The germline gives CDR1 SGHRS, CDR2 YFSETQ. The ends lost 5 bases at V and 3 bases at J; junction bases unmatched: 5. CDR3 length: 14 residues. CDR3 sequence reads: CASRGTGRDTEAFF. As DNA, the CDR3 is TGCGCCAGCAGGGGGACAGGGCGCGACACTGAAGCTTTCTTT.

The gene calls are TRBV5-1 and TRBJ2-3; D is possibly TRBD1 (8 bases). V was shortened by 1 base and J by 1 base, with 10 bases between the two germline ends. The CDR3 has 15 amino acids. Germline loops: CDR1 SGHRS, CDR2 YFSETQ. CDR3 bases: TGCGCCAGCAGCTTGACAGGGGGGGGCACAGATACGCAGTATTTT. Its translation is CASSLTGGGTDTQYF.

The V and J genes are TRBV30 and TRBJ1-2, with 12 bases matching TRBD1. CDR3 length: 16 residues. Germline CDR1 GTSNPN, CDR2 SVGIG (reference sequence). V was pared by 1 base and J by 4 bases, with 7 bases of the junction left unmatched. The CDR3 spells CAWSARDRGRLYGYTF. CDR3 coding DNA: TGTGCCTGGAGTGCCCGGGACAGGGGGCGCCTCTATGGCTACACCTTC. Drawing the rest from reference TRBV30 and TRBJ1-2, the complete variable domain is SQTIHQWPATLVQPVGSPLSLECTVEGTSNPNLYWYRQAAGRGLQLLFYSVGIGQISSEVPQNLSASRPQDRQFILSSKKLLLSDSGFYLCAWSARDRGRLYGYTFGSGTRLTVV.

The CDR3 region is CAINGNRGNTEAFF. The CDR3 coding sequence is TGTGCCATCAATGGTAACCGCGGGAACACTGAAGCTTTCTTT. The gene calls are TRBV10-3 and TRBJ1-1, with D uncertain. Trimming shortened V by 7 bases and J by 1 base, and 13 bases separated the two germline ends. The germline V gene encodes CDR1 ENHRY and CDR2 SYGVKD. The CDR3 loop spans 14 amino acids.

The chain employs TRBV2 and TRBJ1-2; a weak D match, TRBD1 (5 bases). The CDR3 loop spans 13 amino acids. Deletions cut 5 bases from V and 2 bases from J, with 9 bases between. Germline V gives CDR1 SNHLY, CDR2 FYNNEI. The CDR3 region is CASSRGVNYGYTF. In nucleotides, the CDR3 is TGTGCCAGCAGTAGGGGCGTCAACTATGGCTACACCTTC.

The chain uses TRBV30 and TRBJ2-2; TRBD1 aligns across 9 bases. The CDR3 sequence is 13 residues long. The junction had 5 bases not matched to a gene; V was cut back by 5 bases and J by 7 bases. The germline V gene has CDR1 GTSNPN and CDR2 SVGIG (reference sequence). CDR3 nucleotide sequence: TGTGCCTGGGCGGGACAGGGTAACGGGGAGCTGTTTTTT. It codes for CAWAGQGNGELFF.

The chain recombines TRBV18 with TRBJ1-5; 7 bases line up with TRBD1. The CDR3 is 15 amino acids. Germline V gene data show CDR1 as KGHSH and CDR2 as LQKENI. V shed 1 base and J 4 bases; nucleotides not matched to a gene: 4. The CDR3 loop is CASSPRGQENQPQHF. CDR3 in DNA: TGTGCCAGCTCACCACGAGGACAGGAAAATCAGCCCCAGCATTTT.

The CDR3: CASSYRDSVGTDTQYF. The CDR3 coding sequence is TGTGCCAGCAGTTATCGGGACTCCGTTGGCACAGATACGCAGTATTTT. The J gene is TRBJ2-3, the V gene TRBV6-5; TRBD2 might be the D (6 bases). The V end was cut by 3 bases, the J end by 1 base, with 14 bases between. Germline CDR1 and CDR2: MNHEY and SVGAGI. The CDR3 consists of 16 residues.

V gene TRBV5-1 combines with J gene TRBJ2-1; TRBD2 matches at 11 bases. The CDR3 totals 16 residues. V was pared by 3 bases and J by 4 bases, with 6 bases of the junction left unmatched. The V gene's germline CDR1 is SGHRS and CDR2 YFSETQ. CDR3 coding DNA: TGCGCCAGCAGCTCCAATAGCGGGGGGGCGTACAATGAGCAGTTCTTC. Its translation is CASSSNSGGAYNEQFF.

The CDR3 spells CASSPGQGLKTQYF. The CDR3 coding sequence is TGTGCCAGCAGCCCGGGACAGGGATTGAAGACCCAGTACTTC. The genes are TRBV7-3 and TRBJ2-5, with 9 nucleotides matching TRBD1. The V gene end was trimmed by 5 bases and the J gene end by 6 bases; junction bases not matched to a gene: 7. The length of the CDR3 is 14 residues. CDR1 and CDR2 from the germline V gene are SGHTA and FQGTGA.

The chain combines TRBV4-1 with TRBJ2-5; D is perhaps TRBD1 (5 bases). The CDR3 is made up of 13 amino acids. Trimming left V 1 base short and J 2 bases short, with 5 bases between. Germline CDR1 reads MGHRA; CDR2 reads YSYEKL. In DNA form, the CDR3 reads TGCGCCAGCAGCCAAGGACAGCAAGAGACCCAGTACTTC. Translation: CASSQGQQETQYF.

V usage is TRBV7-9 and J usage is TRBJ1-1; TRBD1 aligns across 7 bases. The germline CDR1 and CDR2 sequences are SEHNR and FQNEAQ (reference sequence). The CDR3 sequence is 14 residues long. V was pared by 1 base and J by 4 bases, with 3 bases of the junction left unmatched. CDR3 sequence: CASSLVQGVTEAFF. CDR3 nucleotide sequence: TGTGCCAGCAGCTTAGTCCAGGGGGTCACTGAAGCTTTCTTT.

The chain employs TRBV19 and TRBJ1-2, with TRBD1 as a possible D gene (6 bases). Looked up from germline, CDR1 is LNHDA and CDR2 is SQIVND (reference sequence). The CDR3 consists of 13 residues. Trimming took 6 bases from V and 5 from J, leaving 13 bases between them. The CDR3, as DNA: TGTGCCAGTAGAGAAACAGGGAGTTATGGCTACACCTTC. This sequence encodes CASRETGSYGYTF. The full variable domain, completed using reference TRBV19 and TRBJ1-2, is DGGITQSPKYLFRKEGQNVTLSCEQNLNHDAMYWYRQDPGQGLRLIYYSQIVNDFQKGDIAEGYSVSREKKESFPLTVTSAQKNPTAFYLCASRETGSYGYTFGSGTRLTVV.

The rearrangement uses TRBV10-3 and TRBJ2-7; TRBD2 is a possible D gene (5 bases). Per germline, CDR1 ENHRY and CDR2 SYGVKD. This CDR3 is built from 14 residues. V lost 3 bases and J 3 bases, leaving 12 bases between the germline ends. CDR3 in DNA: TGTGCCATCAGTGAACCGACTATGCGCTACGAGCAGTACTTC. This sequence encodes CAISEPTMRYEQYF.

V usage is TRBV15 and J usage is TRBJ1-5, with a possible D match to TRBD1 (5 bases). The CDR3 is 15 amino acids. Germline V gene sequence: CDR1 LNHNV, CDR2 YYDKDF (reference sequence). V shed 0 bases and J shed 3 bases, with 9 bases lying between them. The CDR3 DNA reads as TGTGCCACCAGCAGAGATCGGGGGTACAATCAGCCCCAGCATTTT. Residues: CATSRDRGYNQPQHF.